This T cell receptor beta chain was captured in a study of blood T cells in healthy people across ages. This clonotype turned up a few times. A sample-barcoded 5' primer and a J-beta primer mix were used in a second PCR of roughly 7 to 11 cycles. Every individual sample yielded 3 million or more paired-end reads (each containing CDR3). TCRdb used MiXCR to reprocess the 5' RACE reads, holding one entry per CDR3 protein. This table has about 1.6 million distinct CDR3 sequences, about 31% appearing once. The source is a woman under 40 in good health. The sample taken for sequencing was blood.

CDR3 sequence reads: CSVEERTGLNYGYTF. The CDR3, as DNA: TGCAGCGTTGAAGAGCGGACAGGTCTTAACTATGGCTACACCTTC. V gene TRBV29-1 combines with J gene TRBJ1-2; 7 nucleotides align to TRBD1. In germline, CDR1 is SQVTM, CDR2 ANQGSEA. J was trimmed by 1 base and V by 0 bases; bases with no gene match: 5. The CDR3 loop spans 15 amino acids. Looking up the rest from reference TRBV29-1 and TRBJ1-2 gives the full variable domain: SAVISQKPSRDICQRGTSLTIQCQVDSQVTMMFWYRQQPGQSLTLIATANQGSEATYESGFVIDKFPISRPNLTFSTLTVSNMSPEDSSIYLCSVEERTGLNYGYTFGSGTRLTVV.